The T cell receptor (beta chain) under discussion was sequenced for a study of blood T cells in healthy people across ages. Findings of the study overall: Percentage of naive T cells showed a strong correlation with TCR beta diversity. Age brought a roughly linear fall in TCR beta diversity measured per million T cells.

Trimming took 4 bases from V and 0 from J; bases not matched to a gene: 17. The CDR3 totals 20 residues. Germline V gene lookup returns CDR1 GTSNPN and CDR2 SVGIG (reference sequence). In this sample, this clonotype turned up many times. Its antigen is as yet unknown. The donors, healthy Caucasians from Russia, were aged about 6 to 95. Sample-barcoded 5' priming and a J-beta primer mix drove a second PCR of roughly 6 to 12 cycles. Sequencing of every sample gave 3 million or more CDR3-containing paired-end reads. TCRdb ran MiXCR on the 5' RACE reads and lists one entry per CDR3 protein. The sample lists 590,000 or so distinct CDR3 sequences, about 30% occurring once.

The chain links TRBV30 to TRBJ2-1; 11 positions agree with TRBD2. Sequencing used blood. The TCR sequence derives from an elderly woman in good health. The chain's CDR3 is CAWMVLGGTSGGSSYNEQFF. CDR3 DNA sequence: TGTGCCTGGATGGTGCTCGGGGGTACTAGCGGGGGTTCCTCCTACAATGAGCAGTTCTTC.